A selection of T cell receptor beta chains follows, all from one sample in a study of cytomegalovirus exposure and HLA in healthy donors. Assay used: immunoSEQ multiplex PCR; TCRdb lists only in-frame clones, some missing. This listing includes about 140,000 clones. The sample consisted of PBMCs. These receptors were taken from a woman aged 18-29 years in good health and CMV-seronegative. Both conserved end residues are trimmed from each CDR3. Each record gives: V gene, D gene, CDR3 protein. A D gene is named only where the DNA matches it firmly.

TRBV6-1,TRBD1,ASIGTVNTEAF
TRBV5-4,-,ASSFPGSPYEQY
TRBV7-8,TRBD2,ASSRTPISGSSSYEQY
TRBV5-1,-,ASSLHPGTGYNEQF
TRBV7-8,-,ASSLVGGGRREQF
TRBV15,TRBD2,ATSRDATSGKETQY
TRBV11-2,-,ASSLVRAPYEQY
TRBV4-2,-,ASSQEERITDTQY
TRBV6-5,TRBD2,ASSYGAGTYEQY
TRBV5-1,TRBD2,ASNLAVNTGELF